This T cell receptor (beta chain) originates from a study of control samples from healthy donors and cancer patients. Measured with immunoSEQ multiplex PCR; TCRdb has only the in-frame clones, and not every one. The sample lists approximately 140,000 clones, around 94% occurring once. Material: blood. This TCR was recovered from a man in his forties in good health.

DNA for the CDR3: TGTGCCAGCAGCGTAAGTTCCGGGACTAGCGGTTACGAGCAGTACTTC. Protein sequence: CASSVSSGTSGYEQYF. The chain carries TRBV9 and TRBJ2-7, with 11 bases identical to TRBD2. J lost 4 bases, V lost 1 base, and 7 bases had no gene match. CDR1 is SGDLS, CDR2 YYNGEE, per germline. The CDR3 consists of 16 residues.